This T cell receptor beta chain was captured by sequencing in a study of blood T cells in healthy people across ages (dated by TCRdb to between 2014 and 2017). Study-wide context: In model experiments, template switching captured about one uniquely barcoded TCR beta cDNA molecule for every two T cells. The study analyzed two additional independent replicas of 1 million unique cDNA reads from the same blood draw for two donors, one aged 18 to 30 and one aged 80 or older. Donors were grouped into four age groups: young (average approximately 15 years), middle-aged (under 40), aged (around 56) and long-lived (about 82). To avoid experimental bias, donors of different ages were spread randomly across the sequencing lanes. To track age-related changes in TCR beta repertoire diversity, the study relied on deep sequencing normalized with unique cDNA molecular identifiers. Points the paper makes about the study in general: The percentage of naive T cells measured by flow cytometry correlated strongly with observed TCR beta diversity. Estimates of total diversity from one million sequenced T cells were regarded as lower bounds and underestimates. Observed TCR beta diversity per million T cells fell roughly linearly with age, and a significant reduction was already apparent by age around 36. Donor CMV infection status was unknown, potentially confounding age-related changes in expanded clonotypes. Because profiling used bulk unsorted PBMCs, naive and antigen-experienced compartments could not be compared conclusively. Compared with the aged group, the long-lived group had more naive CD4+ T cells, fewer expanded clones and increased TCR diversity, suggesting age selection.

On this clonotype itself: Which antigen it targets is not known. The record has no base qualities; no much larger clone is one base away.

Library preparation used 5' RACE. For sequencing, an Illumina HiSeq 2500 was employed. A second about 7 to 12 cycle PCR used a sample-barcoded 5' primer and a J-beta primer mix. A template-switch 5' adaptor carrying 12 random nucleotides introduced a unique molecular identifier onto each TCR beta cDNA molecule. Each sample yielded at least 3 million CDR3-containing paired-end reads. All of the RNA was converted into first-strand cDNA using the Mint cDNA synthesis kit, with a TRBC-specific oligonucleotide serving as the primer. Following uracil-DNA glycosylase treatment, all cDNA underwent a first 18-cycle PCR with the universal primers M1SS and BC2_uni_R. Concerning the study's data processing: Normalization of each sample was performed by random selection of 1 million high-quality reads, each carrying a distinct molecular identifier. Instead of being binned into consensus sequences, reads with shared molecular identifiers were discarded. MiTCR, set to a Q25 quality threshold and the strictest error-elimination algorithm, was used for CDR3 identification, clonotype clustering and error correction. A nonparametric unseen species model with Euler transformation was used to estimate a lower bound on total TCR beta diversity. TCRdb cleaned the public reads at Q25 with fastp, built clones with MiXCR and kept in-frame beta chains. Rows are unified per CDR3 protein, each entry keeping the most common DNA and genes. The V and J calls here are based on TCRdb, not the publication. Recorded for this sample are about 1,500,000 distinct CDR3 sequences; about 28% of them occurred a single time. Clones ranked in the top ten supply 6.5% to 8.5% of the sample.

CDR1 and CDR2 are read off the germline V gene (reference sequence) as MNHNY and SVGAGI. V is pared back by 5 bases and J by 6 bases, with 11 bases lying between the germline termini. Spanning cysteine to phenylalanine, the CDR3 consists of 13 amino acids. Only CDR3 DNA is held: 39 bases, read in frame from base 1. The donors were some 39 Caucasian individuals from Russia, aged roughly 6 to 100 years, who were systemically healthy. About 9.6 milliliters of peripheral blood were collected from each donor into EDTA-treated Vacutainer tubes. PBMCs were isolated by Ficoll-Paque density-gradient centrifugation, with at least 6.5 million obtained per sample. Total RNA was extracted from PBMCs with Trizol reagent, with at least 6 micrograms obtained per sample. For every donor, flow cytometry on a PBMC aliquot measured the percentage of naive CD45RAhigh/CD27high T cells.

Sequenced material: blood. This clonotype was obtained from a woman aged 25-40 years in good health. The chain is encoded by TRBV6-6 joined to TRBJ2-1; the D call could be TRBD1 or TRBD2, with each sharing 5 bases. The bases are TGTGCCAGCAGTGGCCCGAGGGGCAATGAGCAGTTCTTC. Translated, this is CASSGPRGNEQFF.